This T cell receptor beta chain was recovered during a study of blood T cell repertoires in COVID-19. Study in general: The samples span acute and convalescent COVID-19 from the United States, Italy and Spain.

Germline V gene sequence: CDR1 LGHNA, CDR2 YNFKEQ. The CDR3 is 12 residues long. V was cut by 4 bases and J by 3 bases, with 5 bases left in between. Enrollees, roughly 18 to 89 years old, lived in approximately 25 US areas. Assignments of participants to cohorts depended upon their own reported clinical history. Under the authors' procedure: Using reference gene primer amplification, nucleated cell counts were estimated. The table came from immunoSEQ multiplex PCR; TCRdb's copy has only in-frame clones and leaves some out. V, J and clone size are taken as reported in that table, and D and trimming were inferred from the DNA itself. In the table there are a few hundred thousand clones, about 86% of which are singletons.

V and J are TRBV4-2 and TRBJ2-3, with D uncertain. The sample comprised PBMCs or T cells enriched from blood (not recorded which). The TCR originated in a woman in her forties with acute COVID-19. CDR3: CASSRETDTQYF. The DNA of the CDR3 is TGTGCCAGCAGCCGCGAGACAGATACGCAGTATTTT.